The rows below give T cell receptor beta chains drawn from one sample of a study of control samples from healthy donors and cancer patients. The method was immunoSEQ multiplex PCR; TCRdb's version includes in-frame clones alone and lacks a portion of them. The sample holds just under 75,000 clones, over 75% seen once. The sample taken for sequencing was blood. These receptors all come from a woman aged 50 to 60 in good health. The CDR3 runs from the conserved cysteine through the conserved F or W. The order of the fields is J gene, D gene, clone size, V gene, CDR3 protein, CDR3 DNA. A D gene is named only where the DNA matches it firmly. Rows give clone size only sometimes, using once, few, many, or a class for an expanded clone.

TRBJ2-7 . . TRBV7-9 CASSFSDTNEQYF TGTGCCAGCAGCTTTTCGGACACCAACGAGCAGTACTTC
TRBJ1-1 . . TRBV6-5 CASCLGPPNTEAFF TGTGCCAGCTGCTTGGGGCCTCCGAACACTGAAGCTTTCTTT
TRBJ1-2 . . TRBV9 CASSPSDRLNGYTF TGTGCCAGCAGCCCGTCCGACAGGCTAAATGGCTACACCTTC
TRBJ1-1 . . TRBV6-5 CAIKTGGVTEAFF TGTGCCATAAAGACAGGAGGGGTCACTGAAGCTTTCTTT
TRBJ2-7 TRBD2 . TRBV2 CAGRTSGEVYEQYF TGTGCCGGGCGGACTAGCGGAGAGGTCTACGAGCAGTACTTC
TRBJ2-3 . . TRBV5-1 CASSLGNRYDTQYF TGCGCCAGCAGCTTGGGCAACAGGTACGATACGCAGTATTTT
TRBJ2-2 . once TRBV19 CASSNPGLSPGELFF TGTGCCAGTAGTAACCCCGGACTATCCCCCGGGGAGCTGTTTTTT
TRBJ2-3 TRBD2 . TRBV27 CASSLESGRPADTQYF TGTGCCAGCAGTTTGGAAAGCGGGAGACCCGCAGATACGCAGTATTTT
TRBJ2-5 . . TRBV7-9 CASSLRGRGSDQETQYF TGTGCCAGCAGCTTAAGAGGCAGGGGAAGTGACCAAGAGACCCAGTACTTC
TRBJ1-6 TRBD1 . TRBV19 CASSQADRNNSPLHF TGTGCCAGTAGTCAGGCGGACAGGAATAATTCACCCCTCCACTTT
TRBJ2-2 . . TRBV9 CASSDITGELFF TGTGCCAGCAGCGACATCACCGGGGAGCTGTTTTTT
TRBJ2-3 . . TRBV5-1 CASRGGTDTQYF TGCGCCAGCAGAGGTGGCACAGATACGCAGTATTTT
TRBJ1-1 TRBD1 . TRBV28 CASSSPGQIEAFF TGTGCCAGCAGTAGCCCGGGACAGATTGAAGCTTTCTTT
TRBJ2-7 TRBD2 . TRBV7-9 CASSNGRTYEQYF TGTGCCAGCAGCAACGGGAGGACCTACGAGCAGTACTTC
TRBJ2-7 . . TRBV5-4 CASSPGTSPYEQYF TGTGCCAGCAGCCCCGGGACTTCACCCTACGAGCAGTACTTC
TRBJ1-5 . . TRBV2 CASSADDGGGNQPQHF TGTGCCAGCAGTGCCGACGACGGTGGGGGCAATCAGCCCCAGCATTTT
TRBJ2-3 TRBD1 . TRBV27 CASSLSQGTDTQYF TGTGCCAGCAGTTTATCACAGGGGACAGATACGCAGTATTTT
TRBJ1-2 . once TRBV29-1 CSVEGDRSDVNYGYTF TGCAGCGTTGAGGGGGATCGTTCCGATGTTAACTATGGCTACACCTTC
TRBJ1-6 . . TRBV27 CASRPGLGGSPLHF TGTGCCAGCCGTCCCGGGCTCGGAGGTTCACCCCTCCACTTT
TRBJ1-1 TRBD1 . TRBV25-1 CASSRQGQSTEAFF TGTGCCAGCTCCCGACAGGGGCAGAGCACTGAAGCTTTCTTT
TRBJ2-7 TRBD1 . TRBV4-2 CASSQDVGTGTYEQYF TGTGCCAGCAGCCAAGATGTAGGGACAGGGACCTACGAGCAGTACTTC
TRBJ1-1 TRBD1 . TRBV6-5 CASSYYWGDRKGEAFF TGTGCCAGCAGTTATTATTGGGGGGACAGGAAGGGTGAAGCTTTCTTT
TRBJ1-2 . . TRBV30 CAWSVSYPPNYGYTF TGTGCCTGGAGTGTTTCGTATCCACCCAACTATGGCTACACCTTC
TRBJ1-4 TRBD1 . TRBV18 CASSPRTGYEKLFF TGTGCCAGCTCACCCCGGACAGGGTATGAAAAACTGTTTTTT
TRBJ1-2 TRBD1 . TRBV2 CASSGTDYGYTF TGTGCCAGCAGCGGGACAGACTATGGCTACACCTTC
TRBJ2-7 . . TRBV19 CASSIGGEQYF TGTGCCAGTAGTATAGGAGGCGAGCAGTACTTC
TRBJ2-2 TRBD2 . TRBV27 CASSHTSAGELFF TGTGCCAGCAGTCATACTAGCGCCGGGGAGCTGTTTTTT
TRBJ2-7 TRBD2 . TRBV27 CASSLSGLAGGGGATYEQYF TGTGCCAGCAGTTTATCGGGACTAGCGGGAGGAGGGGGGGCCACCTACGAGCAGTACTTC
TRBJ2-1 TRBD2 . TRBV5-1 CASSLAGTSGLSSYNEQFF TGCGCCAGCAGCTTGGCCGGGACTAGCGGACTTAGCTCCTACAATGAGCAGTTCTTC
TRBJ1-5 TRBD1 . TRBV19 CASSTRTGSGQPQHF TGTGCCAGTAGTACCCGGACAGGGTCAGGGCAGCCCCAGCATTTT
TRBJ2-1 TRBD2 . TRBV7-2 CASSLTSGSTNEQFF TGTGCCAGCAGCTTAACTAGCGGGAGTACTAATGAGCAGTTCTTC
TRBJ1-5 TRBD1 . TRBV2 CASSDRQGADRSNQPQHF TGTGCCAGCAGTGATCGACAGGGCGCGGATCGGAGCAATCAGCCCCAGCATTTT
TRBJ2-1 TRBD1 . TRBV19 CASSTGQGTYNEQFF TGTGCCAGTAGTACGGGACAGGGAACTTACAATGAGCAGTTCTTC
TRBJ2-1 . . TRBV11-3 CASSLGPGAYNEQFF TGTGCCAGCAGCTTAGGTCCGGGCGCCTACAATGAGCAGTTCTTC
TRBJ2-1 TRBD2 . TRBV5-4 CASRTSGRSYNEQFF TGTGCCAGCAGAACTAGCGGCCGCTCCTACAATGAGCAGTTCTTC
TRBJ2-5 TRBD1 few TRBV5-1 CASSWGGTEEAQYF TGCGCCAGCAGCTGGGGTGGGACAGAGGAAGCCCAGTACTTC
TRBJ1-5 . . TRBV6-5 CASSYSAGSNQPQHF TGTGCCAGCAGTTACTCGGCAGGATCCAATCAGCCCCAGCATTTT
TRBJ2-2 . . TRBV5-1 CASSLDRLLGTGELFF TGCGCCAGCAGCTTGGATCGGCTCCTCGGGACCGGGGAGCTGTTTTTT
TRBJ2-5 TRBD1 . TRBV30 CAWSLTGGETQYF TGTGCCTGGAGCTTAACAGGGGGAGAGACCCAGTACTTC
TRBJ2-2 . . TRBV4-1 CASNTRTSHASNTGELFF TGCGCCAGCAACACTAGAACTAGCCACGCCTCGAACACCGGGGAGCTGTTTTTT
TRBJ2-1 . once TRBV19 CASSIDRANEQFF TGTGCCAGTAGTATAGACAGGGCGAATGAGCAGTTCTTC
TRBJ1-1 . . TRBV19 CASSIGAKNTEAFF TGTGCCAGTAGTATCGGGGCAAAGAACACTGAAGCTTTCTTT
TRBJ1-5 . . TRBV30 CAWSVGLDQPQHF TGTGCCTGGAGTGTAGGTCTAGATCAGCCCCAGCATTTT
TRBJ1-2 . once TRBV24-1 CATSDPGASDYGYTF TGTGCCACCAGTGACCCCGGGGCTTCCGACTATGGCTACACCTTC
TRBJ2-2 TRBD2 . TRBV19 CASSPLVGGRPGELFF TGTGCCAGTAGTCCACTCGTGGGCGGGAGACCCGGGGAGCTGTTTTTT
TRBJ2-1 . . TRBV9 CASSVLFDNEQFF TGTGCCAGCAGCGTGCTTTTCGACAATGAGCAGTTCTTC
TRBJ2-1 TRBD2 . TRBV13 CASSSLGAGGHNEQFF TGTGCCAGCAGCTCCCTTGGGGCGGGAGGGCACAATGAGCAGTTCTTC
TRBJ1-3 . . TRBV3-1/TRBV3-2 CASSPVEAINTIYF TGTGCCAGCAGCCCCGTGGAGGCGATAAACACCATATATTTT
TRBJ2-7 . . TRBV28 CASRALSEQYF TGTGCCAGCAGGGCGTTGAGCGAGCAGTACTTC